A single sample is the source of the 24 T cell receptor beta chains below, sequenced in a study of T cell responses to AZD1222 COVID-19 vaccine. Libraries were prepared by immunoSEQ multiplex PCR; TCRdb keeps only in-frame clonotypes and omits some of them. Here the sample spans around 110,000 clones, 80% to 90% being singletons. Material: peripheral blood, obtained on day 0 of MenACWY control vaccination. These receptors were taken from an adult in good health.

The chain combines TRBV6-2 or TRBV6-3 with TRBJ2-1; TRBD2 agrees at 7 bases. This CDR3 region has 15 residues. The V and J ends lost 0 bases and 4 bases, in that order; junction bases with no gene match: 3. Germline assignment: CDR1 MNHEY and CDR2 SVGEGT. CDR3 residues: CASSYSRREYNEQFF. Here the CDR3 DNA reads TGTGCCAGCAGTTACTCGAGGCGGGAGTACAATGAGCAGTTCTTC.

The chain has TRBV6-5 and TRBJ1-4; D not certain. Germline V gene data show CDR1 as MNHEY and CDR2 as SVGAGI. V was trimmed by 9 bases and J by 10 bases, leaving 21 bases between them. This CDR3 is built from 14 residues. As DNA, the CDR3 is TGTGCCAGTTCTGACCGGGCTCCATACCGAAAACTGTTTTTT. This encodes CASSDRAPYRKLFF.

The chain employs TRBV2 and TRBJ1-3, with D uncertain. This CDR3 is 14 amino acids long. Trimming left V 6 bases short and J 0 bases short, with 9 bases between. CDR1 SNHLY and CDR2 FYNNEI come from the germline V gene. CDR3: CASRLPSSGNTIYF. The DNA for the CDR3 is TGTGCCAGCAGATTACCGAGCTCTGGAAACACCATATATTTT.

This sequence joins TRBV2 and TRBJ1-5, with D tentatively TRBD1 (6 bases). The V end lost 4 bases, the J end lost 5 bases, and 12 bases lay between the germline ends. This CDR3 has 14 amino acids. From germline, CDR1 is SNHLY and CDR2 FYNNEI. CDR3: CASSAVRGYQPQHF. The CDR3 DNA sequence: TGTGCCAGCAGTGCCGTCAGGGGATATCAGCCCCAGCATTTT.

The CDR3 DNA is TGTGCCAGCAGTGATAGTGGGATCGGCAATCAGCCCCAGCATTTT. Translated: CASSDSGIGNQPQHF. The rearrangement uses TRBV2 and TRBJ1-5; D is undetermined. Trimming left V 3 bases short and J 2 bases short, with 11 bases between. The length of the CDR3 is 15 residues. Germline V lookup: CDR1 SNHLY, CDR2 FYNNEI.

The CDR3 DNA reads as TGTGCCAGCAGGGCTTATCAGGGGTATCATGATGAGCAGTTCTTC. This codes for CASRAYQGYHDEQFF. The genes are TRBV11-2 and TRBJ2-1; weak D call: TRBD1 (6 bases). Trimming took 6 bases from V and 8 from J, leaving 20 bases between them. The CDR3 loop spans 15 amino acids. In germline, CDR1 is SGHAT, CDR2 FQNNGV. Filled out from reference TRBV11-2 and TRBJ2-1, the complete variable domain reads EAGVAQSPRYKIIEKRQSVAFWCNPISGHATLYWYQQILGQGPKLLIQFQNNGVVDDSQLPKDRFSAERLKGVDSTLKIQPAKLEDSAVYLCASRAYQGYHDEQFFGPGTRLTVL.

This chain links TRBV19 with TRBJ1-2, with 11 positions matching TRBD1. CDR1 and CDR2 from the germline V gene are LNHDA and SQIVND (reference sequence). The junction had 8 bases not matched to a gene; V was cut back by 1 base and J by 4 bases. CDR3 length equals 17 residues. The CDR3 is CASSIGGQGADFYGYTF. The CDR3 bases are TGTGCCAGTAGTATAGGAGGACAGGGGGCGGACTTCTATGGCTACACCTTC.

The chain couples TRBV18 to TRBJ2-5; 10 bases agree with TRBD2. CDR1 KGHSH and CDR2 LQKENI come from the germline V gene. Losses at the gene ends were 4 bases for V and 5 bases for J; bases not matched to a gene: 1. The CDR3 contains 13 residues. This chain's CDR3 is CASSQGLAETQYF. In nucleotides, the CDR3 is TGTGCCAGCTCACAGGGACTAGCGGAGACCCAGTACTTC.

The chain has TRBV7-2 and TRBJ1-5; D perhaps matches TRBD1 (6 bases). Germline assignment: CDR1 SGHTA and CDR2 FQGNSA. Trimming stripped 1 base from V and 1 base from J, with 14 bases between. CDR3 size: 17 residues. The CDR3 reads CASSLESGGYSNQPQHF. The CDR3, as DNA: TGTGCCAGCAGCTTAGAGTCCGGGGGCTACAGCAATCAGCCCCAGCATTTT.

This clone was seen a single time. The chain uses TRBV4-2 and TRBJ2-5; the D gene is possibly TRBD1 (6 bases). Germline-derived CDR1 and CDR2 are LGHNA and YNFKEQ. V was pared by 3 bases and J by 1 base, with 18 bases between. The CDR3 has 17 residues. CDR3 protein: CASSHEPQGSGQETQYF. CDR3 nucleotides: TGTGCCAGCAGCCATGAACCCCAGGGGAGTGGCCAAGAGACCCAGTACTTC.

J is TRBJ1-5 and V is TRBV18, with D possibly matching TRBD1 (6 bases). This CDR3 contains 17 residues. Trimming removed 1 base at V and 1 base at J, with 14 bases between. Germline CDR1 and CDR2: KGHSH and LQKENI. In DNA form, the CDR3 reads TGTGCCAGCTCACCACTGGTTCTGAGGGGGAGCAATCAGCCCCAGCATTTT. Translation: CASSPLVLRGSNQPQHF. Combining the CDR3 with reference TRBV18 and TRBJ1-5 gives the whole variable domain NAGVMQNPRHLVRRRGQEARLRCSPMKGHSHVYWYRQLPEEGLKFMVYLQKENIIDESGMPKERFSAEFPKEGPSILRIQQVVRGDSAAYFCASSPLVLRGSNQPQHFGDGTRLSIL.

This chain links TRBV5-1 with TRBJ1-2; weak D call: TRBD1 (5 bases). The CDR3 is 14 amino acids. Germline CDR1 and CDR2: SGHRS and YFSETQ. The V and J ends lost 2 bases and 2 bases respectively, with 10 bases between them. The CDR3 is CASSFDSTNYGYTF. CDR3 coding DNA: TGCGCCAGCAGCTTTGACAGCACAAACTATGGCTACACCTTC. Full variable domain (rest looked up from reference TRBV5-1 and TRBJ1-2): KAGVTQTPRYLIKTRGQQVTLSCSPISGHRSVSWYQQTPGQGLQFLFEYFSETQRNKGNFPGRFSGRQFSNSRSEMNVSTLELGDSALYLCASSFDSTNYGYTFGSGTRLTVV.

The V call is TRBV7-2, the J call TRBJ2-6; D is undetermined. CDR3 size: 15 residues. Deletions cut 5 bases from V and 0 bases from J, with 8 bases between. Germline-derived CDR1 and CDR2 are SGHTA and FQGNSA. The CDR3 loop reads CASSLRVSGANVLTF. The CDR3 DNA sequence: TGTGCCAGCAGCCTCCGTGTCTCTGGGGCCAACGTCCTGACTTTC.

The chain links TRBV2 to TRBJ2-7; 7 positions match TRBD1. In germline, CDR1 is SNHLY, CDR2 FYNNEI. This CDR3 is 13 amino acids long. V was pared by 7 bases and J by 2 bases, with 5 bases of the junction left unmatched. This CDR3 is CASKRQGAYEQYF. CDR3 DNA: TGTGCCAGCAAACGACAGGGTGCCTACGAGCAGTACTTC. The full variable domain, rest sourced from reference TRBV2 and TRBJ2-7, is EPEVTQTPSHQVTQMGQEVILRCVPISNHLYFYWYRQILGQKVEFLVSFYNNEISEKSEIFDDQFSVERPDGSNFTLKIRSTKLEDSAMYFCASKRQGAYEQYFGPGTRLTVT.

This sequence joins TRBV19 and TRBJ2-5; weak D call: TRBD2 (5 bases). Deletions cut 5 bases from V and 2 bases from J, with 12 bases between. Germline CDR1 LNHDA, CDR2 SQIVND (reference sequence). The CDR3 spans 14 residues. CDR3 in amino acids: CASSPWTGQETQYF. CDR3 nucleotide sequence: TGTGCCAGTAGTCCCTGGACTGGGCAAGAGACCCAGTACTTC. Looking up the rest from reference TRBV19 and TRBJ2-5 gives the full variable domain: DGGITQSPKYLFRKEGQNVTLSCEQNLNHDAMYWYRQDPGQGLRLIYYSQIVNDFQKGDIAEGYSVSREKKESFPLTVTSAQKNPTAFYLCASSPWTGQETQYFGPGTRLLVL.

This chain joins TRBV20-1 and TRBJ2-1, with 9 bases lining up with TRBD1. Germline V gene data show CDR1 as DFQATT and CDR2 as SNEGSKA (reference sequence). The CDR3 runs to 16 residues. With 3 bases clipped from V and 3 bases from J, the junction kept 9 bases outside the gene matches. The CDR3 protein is CSASFPTGGLYNEQFF. DNA of the CDR3: TGCAGTGCTAGTTTTCCGACAGGGGGGCTCTACAATGAGCAGTTCTTC.

The chain uses TRBV28 and TRBJ2-7, with D perhaps assigned TRBD1 or TRBD2 (5 bases each). The CDR3 contains 13 residues. Trimming took off 8 bases at V and 6 bases at J, with 17 bases between the two ends. CDR1 and CDR2 (germline): MDHEN, SYDVKM. CDR3: CASGTGYSLEQYF. DNA of the CDR3: TGTGCCAGCGGGACGGGGTATTCCCTCGAGCAGTACTTC.

The count of this clone is one. The chain recombines TRBV3-1 (or the pseudogene TRBV3-2) with TRBJ1-2, with D possibly being TRBD1 (5 bases). The CDR3 is 13 amino acids. V lost 4 bases and J 4 bases, leaving 10 bases between the germline ends. The germline gives CDR1 LGHDT, CDR2 YNNKEL (reference sequence). The CDR3 sequence is CASSPGPSYGYTF. CDR3 nucleotides: TGTGCCAGCAGCCCGGGACCGAGCTATGGCTACACCTTC.

V gene TRBV7-9 combines with J gene TRBJ1-1, with 7 positions matching TRBD1. The germline gives CDR1 SEHNR, CDR2 FQNEAQ (reference sequence). The CDR3 extends over 15 amino acids. J was trimmed by 4 bases and V by 7 bases; bases with no gene match: 12. For the CDR3, the DNA is TGTGCCAGCATCTCTATGTATCCAGGGGGCACTGAAGCTTTCTTT. Translated, it gives CASISMYPGGTEAFF.

The rearrangement uses TRBV21-1 and TRBJ1-2; the DNA was not compared with TRBD1, the D call given in the table. TRBV21-1 is recorded as a pseudogene. CDR3 size: 15 residues. The CDR3 sequence: CASSKADRPNYGYTF. The CDR3 DNA follows: TGTGCCAGCAGCAAAGCAGACAGACCTAACTATGGCTACACCTTC.

The chain recombines TRBV27 with TRBJ1-6; D not resolved. This CDR3 region has 13 residues. Between the trimmed V and J ends, which lost 5 bases and 9 bases, there was a span of 11 bases. CDR1 and CDR2 (germline): MNHEY, SMNVEV (reference sequence). Here the CDR3 DNA reads TGTGCCAGCAGTCCACAGACATTTTCACCCCTCCACTTT. It encodes CASSPQTFSPLHF.

This rearrangement joins TRBV12-3 or TRBV12-4 to TRBJ2-7; D is uncertain. Trimming stripped 2 bases from V and 5 bases from J, with 10 bases between. The CDR3 is 13 residues long. CDR3 loop: CASSLIRVHEQYF. CDR3 DNA: TGTGCCAGCAGTTTAATTAGGGTCCACGAGCAGTACTTC.

The chain has TRBV4-2 and TRBJ2-5; 7 bases fit TRBD2. The CDR3 loop spans 14 amino acids. Trimming removed 0 bases from V and 9 bases from J; junction bases left unmatched: 7. Germline lookup yields CDR1 LGHNA and CDR2 YNFKEQ. The CDR3 nucleotides read TGTGCCAGCAGCCAAGAGCGGGGGAATTGGGCCCAGTACTTC. Its protein product is CASSQERGNWAQYF.

V is TRBV10-3 and J is TRBJ1-1; 8 positions match TRBD1. This CDR3 is built from 15 residues. Germline V gives CDR1 ENHRY, CDR2 SYGVKD. The ends lost 7 bases at V and 0 bases at J; junction bases unmatched: 7. The CDR3 bases are TGTGCCATCAACCCCGGACAGGGCATGAACACTGAAGCTTTCTTT. Protein sequence: CAINPGQGMNTEAFF.